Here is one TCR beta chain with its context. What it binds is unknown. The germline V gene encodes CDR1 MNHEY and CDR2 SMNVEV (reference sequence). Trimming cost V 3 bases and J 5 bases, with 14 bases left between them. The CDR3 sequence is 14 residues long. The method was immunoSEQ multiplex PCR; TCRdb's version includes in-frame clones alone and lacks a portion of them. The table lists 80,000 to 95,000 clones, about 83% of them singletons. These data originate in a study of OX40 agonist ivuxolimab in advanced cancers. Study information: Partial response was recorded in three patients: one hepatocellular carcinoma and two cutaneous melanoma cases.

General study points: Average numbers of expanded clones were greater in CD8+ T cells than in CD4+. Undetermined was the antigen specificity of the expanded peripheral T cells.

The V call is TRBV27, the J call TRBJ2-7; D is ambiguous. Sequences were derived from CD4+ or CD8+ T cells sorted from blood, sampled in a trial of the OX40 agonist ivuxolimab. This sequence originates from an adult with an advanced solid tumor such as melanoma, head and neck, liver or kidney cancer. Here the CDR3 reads CASSFRLGLDEQYF. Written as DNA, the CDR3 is TGTGCCAGCAGTTTCCGCCTGGGCCTGGACGAGCAGTACTTC.